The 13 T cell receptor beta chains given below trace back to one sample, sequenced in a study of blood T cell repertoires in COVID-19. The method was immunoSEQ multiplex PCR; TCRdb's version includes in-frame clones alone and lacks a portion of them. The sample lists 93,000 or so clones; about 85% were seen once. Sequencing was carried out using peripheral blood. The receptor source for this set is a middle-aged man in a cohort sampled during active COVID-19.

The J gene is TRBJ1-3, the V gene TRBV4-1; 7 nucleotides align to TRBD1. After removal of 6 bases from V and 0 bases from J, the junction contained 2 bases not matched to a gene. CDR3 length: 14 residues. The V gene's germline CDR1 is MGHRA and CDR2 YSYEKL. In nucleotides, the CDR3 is TGCGCCAGCAGTCACAGGGGCTCTGGAAACACCATATATTTT. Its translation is CASSHRGSGNTIYF.

CDR3 nucleotide sequence: TGTGCCACCAGGATGGCAGGGGCTGGAAACACCATATATTTT. This gives the protein CATRMAGAGNTIYF. The chain links TRBV15 to TRBJ1-3, with a possible D match to TRBD1 (6 bases). Trimming took off 6 bases at V and 2 bases at J, with 11 bases between the two ends. Per germline, CDR1 LNHNV and CDR2 YYDKDF (reference sequence). CDR3 size: 14 residues.

As DNA, the CDR3 is TGTGCCAGCAGACCGAGCGGGGCGAACGCCTACGAGCAGTACTTC. Translation: CASRPSGANAYEQYF. The V call is TRBV7-2, the J call TRBJ2-7, with 7 bases identical to TRBD2. Germline V gene lookup returns CDR1 SGHTA and CDR2 FQGNSA. The V and J ends lost 6 bases and 2 bases, in that order; junction bases with no gene match: 10. This CDR3 contains 15 residues. Drawing the rest from reference TRBV7-2 and TRBJ2-7, the complete variable domain is GAGVSQSPSNKVTEKGKDVELRCDPISGHTALYWYRQSLGQGLEFLIYFQGNSAPDKSGLPSDRFSAERTGGSVSTLTIQRTQQEDSAVYLCASRPSGANAYEQYFGPGTRLTVT.

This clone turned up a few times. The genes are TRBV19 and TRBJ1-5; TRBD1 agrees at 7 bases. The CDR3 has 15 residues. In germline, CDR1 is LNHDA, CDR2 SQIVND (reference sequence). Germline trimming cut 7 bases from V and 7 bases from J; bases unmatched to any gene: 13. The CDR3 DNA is TGTGCCAGTACCAGTACAGGGGATTACGGACAGCCCCAGCATTTT. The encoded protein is CASTSTGDYGQPQHF.

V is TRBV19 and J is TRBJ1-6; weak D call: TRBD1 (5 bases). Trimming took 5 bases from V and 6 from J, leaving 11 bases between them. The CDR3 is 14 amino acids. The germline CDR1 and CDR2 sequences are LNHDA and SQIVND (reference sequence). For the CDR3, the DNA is TGTGCCAGTAGTCTCCAGGGAAGTAATTCACCCCTCCACTTT. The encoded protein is CASSLQGSNSPLHF.

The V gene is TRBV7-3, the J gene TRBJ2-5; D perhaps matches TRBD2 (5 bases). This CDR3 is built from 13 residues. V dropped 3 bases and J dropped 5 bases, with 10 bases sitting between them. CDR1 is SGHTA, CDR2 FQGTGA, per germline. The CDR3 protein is CASSLEVWETQYF. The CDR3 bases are TGTGCCAGCAGCTTGGAGGTCTGGGAGACCCAGTACTTC.

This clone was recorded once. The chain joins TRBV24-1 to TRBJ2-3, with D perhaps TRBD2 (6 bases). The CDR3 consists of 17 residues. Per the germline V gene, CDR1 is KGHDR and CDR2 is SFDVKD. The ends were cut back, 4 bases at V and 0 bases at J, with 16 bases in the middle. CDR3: CATSDPRLDSSTDTQYF. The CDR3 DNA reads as TGTGCCACCAGTGACCCCAGACTAGACTCTAGCACAGATACGCAGTATTTT.

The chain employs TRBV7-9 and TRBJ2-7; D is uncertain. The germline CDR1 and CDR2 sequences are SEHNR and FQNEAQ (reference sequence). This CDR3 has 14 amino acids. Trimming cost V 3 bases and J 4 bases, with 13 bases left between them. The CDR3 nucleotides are TGTGCCAGCAGCTTCAGCTTGGGCTTATACGAGCAGTACTTC. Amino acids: CASSFSLGLYEQYF.

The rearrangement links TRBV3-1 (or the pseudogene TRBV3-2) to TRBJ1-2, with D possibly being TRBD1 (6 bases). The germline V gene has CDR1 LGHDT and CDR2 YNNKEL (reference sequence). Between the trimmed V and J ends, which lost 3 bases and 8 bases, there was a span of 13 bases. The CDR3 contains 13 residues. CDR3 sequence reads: CASSHKTGSGYTF. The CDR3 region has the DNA TGTGCCAGCAGCCATAAAACAGGGAGCGGCTACACCTTC.

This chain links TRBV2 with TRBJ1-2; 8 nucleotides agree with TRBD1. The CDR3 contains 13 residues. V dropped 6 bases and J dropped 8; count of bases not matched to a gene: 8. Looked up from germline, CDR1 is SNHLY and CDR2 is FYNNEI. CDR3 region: CASRPTGVGGYTF. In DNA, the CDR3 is TGTGCCAGCAGGCCGACAGGGGTGGGCGGCTACACCTTC.

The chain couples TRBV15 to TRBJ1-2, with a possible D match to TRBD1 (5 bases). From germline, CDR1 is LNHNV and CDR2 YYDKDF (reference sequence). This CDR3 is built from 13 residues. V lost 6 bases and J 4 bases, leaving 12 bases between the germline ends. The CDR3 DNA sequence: TGTGCCACCAGAGGGGCTTCGTTCTATGGCTACACCTTC. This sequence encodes CATRGASFYGYTF.

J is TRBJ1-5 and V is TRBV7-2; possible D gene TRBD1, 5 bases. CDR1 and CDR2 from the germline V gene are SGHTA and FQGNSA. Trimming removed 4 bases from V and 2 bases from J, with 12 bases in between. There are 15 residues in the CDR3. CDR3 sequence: CASSSQGLGNQPQHF. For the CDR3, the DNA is TGTGCCAGCAGCTCTCAGGGTCTGGGCAATCAGCCCCAGCATTTT.

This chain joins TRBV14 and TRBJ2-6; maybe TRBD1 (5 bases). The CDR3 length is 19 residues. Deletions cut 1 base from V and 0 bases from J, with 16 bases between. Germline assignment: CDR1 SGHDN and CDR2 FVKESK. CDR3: CASSQGLSDMPSGANVLTF. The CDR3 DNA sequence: TGTGCCAGCAGCCAAGGATTATCGGACATGCCCTCTGGGGCCAACGTCCTGACTTTC.